This T cell receptor beta chain comes out of a study of blood T cell repertoires in COVID-19. V lost 4 bases to trimming and J lost 6 bases, with 12 bases between them. Looked up from germline, CDR1 is SGHNT and CDR2 is YENEEA. The CDR3 has 14 residues. TCRdb's table, derived via immunoSEQ multiplex PCR, lists solely in-frame clones and lacks some. Of about 300,000 clones in the sample, around four fifths are singletons; the top ten hold 1.2%. This rearrangement joins TRBV11-3 to TRBJ2-2, with a possible D match to TRBD1 (6 bases). The receptor comes from a woman in her forties or fifties with acute or convalescent COVID-19. Specimen: peripheral blood. This CDR3 is CASSSGHQAGELFF. The CDR3, as DNA: TGTGCCAGCAGCTCGGGACACCAGGCCGGGGAGCTGTTTTTT.